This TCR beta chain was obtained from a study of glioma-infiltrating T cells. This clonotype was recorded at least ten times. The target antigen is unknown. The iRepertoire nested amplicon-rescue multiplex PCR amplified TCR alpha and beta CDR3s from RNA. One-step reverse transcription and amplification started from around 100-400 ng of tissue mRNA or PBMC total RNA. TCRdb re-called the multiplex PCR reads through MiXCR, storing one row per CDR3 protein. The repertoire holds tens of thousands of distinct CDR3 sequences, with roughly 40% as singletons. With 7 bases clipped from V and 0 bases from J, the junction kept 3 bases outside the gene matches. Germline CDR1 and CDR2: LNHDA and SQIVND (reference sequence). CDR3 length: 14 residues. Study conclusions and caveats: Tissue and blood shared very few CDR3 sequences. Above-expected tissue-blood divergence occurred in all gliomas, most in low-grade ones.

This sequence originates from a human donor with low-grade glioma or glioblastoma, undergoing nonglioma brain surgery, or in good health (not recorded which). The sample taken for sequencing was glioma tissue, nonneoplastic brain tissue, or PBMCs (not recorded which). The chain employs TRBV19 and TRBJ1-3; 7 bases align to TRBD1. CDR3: CASMGQSSGNTIYF. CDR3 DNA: TGTGCCAGTATGGGACAGAGCTCTGGAAACACCATATATTTT.